The 32 T cell receptor beta chains below were found in one sample sequenced in a study of T-cell memory formation after mild COVID-19. TCRdb redid the calling of the 5' RACE reads with MiXCR, one entry per CDR3 protein. Of 550,000 to 600,000 distinct CDR3 sequences in the sample, around 16% were seen once. Sequencing was done on a sample of PBMCs or a T cell subset sorted from them (not recorded which). Source of these receptors: an adult woman who had mild COVID-19 (a few samples of this study predate the infection). Cell type and time point are not known.

J is TRBJ2-1 and V is TRBV12-3 or TRBV12-4; TRBD2 agrees at 8 bases. The CDR3 length is 18 residues. The V and J ends lost 7 bases and 7 bases, in that order; junction bases with no gene match: 21. The CDR3 nucleotides read TGTGCCAGCACCTCGGGGCTCGGGAGGGGGACTAGAATGAATGAGCAGTTCTTC. This sequence encodes CASTSGLGRGTRMNEQFF.

This clonotype was counted a few times. The chain uses TRBV7-9 and TRBJ2-1, with D uncertain. The CDR3 has 14 residues. V was shortened by 4 bases and J by 7 bases, with 14 bases between the two germline ends. Germline V gene data show CDR1 as SEHNR and CDR2 as FQNEAQ (reference sequence). DNA of the CDR3: TGTGCCAGCAGCTCATATGTGGTGGGGAATGAGCAGTTCTTC. This codes for CASSSYVVGNEQFF.

This clonotype has a handful of counts. The chain joins TRBV7-3 to TRBJ2-4; TRBD1 might be the D (6 bases). Deletions cut 6 bases from V and 0 bases from J, with 12 bases between. The CDR3 length is 15 residues. Per germline, CDR1 SGHTA and CDR2 FQGTGA. Written as DNA, the CDR3 is TGTGCCAGCAGTCTGACAGGCTTAGCCAAAAACATTCAGTACTTC. This encodes CASSLTGLAKNIQYF.

This clonotype was observed a few times. This chain's CDR3 is CASTPFSGLTDTQYF. The CDR3 region has the DNA TGTGCCAGCACCCCATTTAGCGGCCTCACAGATACGCAGTATTTT. This chain uses TRBV27 with TRBJ2-3; a weak D match, TRBD2 (6 bases). The germline CDR1 and CDR2 sequences are MNHEY and SMNVEV (reference sequence). The V and J ends lost 7 bases and 2 bases respectively, with 16 bases between them. The CDR3 is made up of 15 amino acids.

This clonotype was seen more than once but under ten times. V gene TRBV11-2 combines with J gene TRBJ2-2, with 8 bases aligning to TRBD1. The CDR3 is 18 amino acids. Trimming removed 4 bases from V and 4 bases from J; junction bases left unmatched: 14. Germline CDR1 and CDR2: SGHAT and FQNNGV. The chain's CDR3 is CASSSRIPGGRGTGELFF. CDR3 in DNA: TGTGCCAGCAGCTCGCGGATTCCAGGGGGCAGGGGCACCGGGGAGCTGTTTTTT.

This clonotype has only a few counts. The V call is TRBV24-1, the J call TRBJ2-1; 14 bases fit TRBD2. The CDR3 runs 17 residues. Germline V gene sequence: CDR1 KGHDR, CDR2 SFDVKD. The V gene end was trimmed by 3 bases and the J gene end by 3 bases; junction bases not matched to a gene: 3. CDR3 amino acids: CATSDPGLAGVYNEQFF. The CDR3 DNA follows: TGTGCCACCAGTGATCCGGGACTAGCGGGGGTCTACAATGAGCAGTTCTTC.

The chain combines TRBV6-5 with TRBJ2-3; 10 nucleotides align to TRBD2. This CDR3 region has 14 residues. CDR1 and CDR2 (germline): MNHEY, SVGAGI. V was pared by 8 bases and J by 6 bases, with 8 bases of the junction left unmatched. The CDR3 here is CASRAGGLSDTQYF. CDR3 sequence (DNA): TGTGCCAGCCGAGCGGGGGGGCTATCGGATACGCAGTATTTT.

There are a few counts of this clonotype. V usage is TRBV5-1 and J usage is TRBJ2-2; a weak D match, TRBD2 (5 bases). Germline CDR1 is SGHRS and CDR2 is YFSETQ. The CDR3 runs 14 residues. Deletions cut 7 bases from V and 0 bases from J, with 10 bases between. CDR3 residues: CASRAEANTGELFF. The DNA of the CDR3 is TGCGCCAGCCGGGCGGAGGCGAACACCGGGGAGCTGTTTTTT.

V gene TRBV10-2 combines with J gene TRBJ2-5, with 10 bases identical to TRBD2. CDR1 is WSHSY and CDR2 is SAAADI in the germline V gene. The CDR3 length is 16 residues. Trimming took 0 bases from V and 7 from J; bases not matched to a gene: 8. In nucleotides, the CDR3 is TGCGCCAGCAGTGAGTCATGGGGGACTAGCGATACGACCCAGTACTTC. Residues: CASSESWGTSDTTQYF.

The genes are TRBV5-1 and TRBJ1-6; TRBD1 matches 9 bases. The CDR3 is 15 residues long. Losses at the gene ends were 4 bases for V and 10 bases for J; bases not matched to a gene: 9. Germline V gene lookup returns CDR1 SGHRS and CDR2 YFSETQ. CDR3 bases: TGCGCCAGCAGCCCGAAGGGACAGGGAGGGTCACCCCTCCACTTT. This sequence encodes CASSPKGQGGSPLHF.

This clonotype has only a few counts. The CDR3, as DNA: TGCGCCAGCAGCGTGACTAGCGGGAGGGCCGGGGTCAAAAACATTCAGTACTTC. It is translated as CASSVTSGRAGVKNIQYF. The genes are TRBV5-1 and TRBJ2-4, with 14 bases aligning to TRBD2. This CDR3 region has 18 residues. J lost 3 bases, V lost 4 bases, and 9 bases had no gene match. Germline values: CDR1 SGHRS, CDR2 YFSETQ.

The chain uses TRBV12-3 or TRBV12-4 and TRBJ2-2; D is possibly TRBD2 (5 bases). The V end was cut by 4 bases, the J end by 4 bases, with 10 bases between. CDR3 size: 14 residues. The CDR3 nucleotides read TGTGCCAGCAGTTCAGGACTTCCCACCGGGGAGCTGTTTTTT. It translates to CASSSGLPTGELFF.

This clonotype has a handful of counts. The chain employs TRBV7-9 and TRBJ2-1; 9 nucleotides align to TRBD1. The V gene end was trimmed by 6 bases and the J gene end by 0 bases; junction bases not matched to a gene: 15. The CDR3 sequence is 19 residues long. Germline values: CDR1 SEHNR, CDR2 FQNEAQ (reference sequence). The chain's CDR3 is CASSQGPDRGRSSYNEQFF. The CDR3 DNA sequence: TGTGCCAGCAGTCAAGGCCCGGACAGGGGTCGAAGCTCCTACAATGAGCAGTTCTTC.

The chain couples TRBV6-2 or TRBV6-3 to TRBJ1-6; no clear D. This CDR3 is built from 14 residues. V was trimmed by 3 bases and J by 7 bases, leaving 10 bases between them. From germline, CDR1 is MNHEY and CDR2 SVGEGT. CDR3 amino acids: CASSYLQMNSPLHF. The CDR3 DNA reads as TGTGCCAGCAGTTATCTACAGATGAATTCACCCCTCCACTTT.

In this sample, this clonotype turned up a few times. The chain couples TRBV24-1 to TRBJ2-2, with D hard to call. Germline lookup yields CDR1 KGHDR and CDR2 SFDVKD. V was shortened by 8 bases and J by 3 bases, with 9 bases between the two germline ends. The CDR3 runs to 13 residues. This CDR3 reads CATNAFYTGELFF. As DNA, the CDR3 is TGTGCCACCAATGCTTTCTACACCGGGGAGCTGTTTTTT.

This clonotype came up many times. This sequence joins TRBV7-2 and TRBJ2-7, with 12 positions matching TRBD2. The CDR3 is 14 amino acids. V was pared by 5 bases and J by 3 bases, with 2 bases of the junction left unmatched. The V gene's germline CDR1 is SGHTA and CDR2 FQGNSA. In DNA, the CDR3 is TGTGCCAGCAGCCAGACTAGCGGGGGCTACGAGCAGTACTTC. The encoded protein is CASSQTSGGYEQYF.

In its sample, this clonotype was seen a few times. The chain carries TRBV5-1 and TRBJ2-7; D remains ambiguous. The CDR3 covers 11 residues. V was trimmed by 4 bases and J by 6 bases, leaving 8 bases between them. The germline V gene has CDR1 SGHRS and CDR2 YFSETQ. CDR3 loop: CASSHGREQYF. DNA of the CDR3: TGCGCCAGCAGCCACGGACGCGAGCAGTACTTC. Filled out from reference TRBV5-1 and TRBJ2-7, the complete variable domain reads KAGVTQTPRYLIKTRGQQVTLSCSPISGHRSVSWYQQTPGQGLQFLFEYFSETQRNKGNFPGRFSGRQFSNSRSEMNVSTLELGDSALYLCASSHGREQYFGPGTRLTVT.

A few counts support this clonotype. The chain joins TRBV29-1 to TRBJ2-7; TRBD2 matches at 13 bases. After removal of 7 bases from V and 2 bases from J, the junction contained 11 bases not matched to a gene. The CDR3 spans 16 residues. Germline-derived CDR1 and CDR2 are SQVTM and ANQGSEA. The CDR3 nucleotides read TGCAGCGCCGCAGGCGGGACTAGCGGGAACACCTACGAGCAGTACTTC. Translation: CSAAGGTSGNTYEQYF.

The chain links TRBV19 to TRBJ2-6, with TRBD1 matching over 8 bases. J lost 5 bases, V lost 6 bases, and 6 bases had no gene match. The CDR3 is 15 residues long. Germline V gene sequence: CDR1 LNHDA, CDR2 SQIVND (reference sequence). The CDR3: CASSHGQGRANVLTF. The CDR3 DNA reads TGTGCCAGTAGCCACGGACAGGGCAGGGCCAACGTCCTGACTTTC.

J is TRBJ2-1 and V is TRBV11-2; D is unresolved. Germline CDR1 is SGHAT and CDR2 is FQNNGV. The CDR3 extends over 14 amino acids. Trimming removed 5 bases from V and 7 bases from J, with 15 bases in between. The CDR3 nucleotides read TGTGCCAGCAGCCCTACCCCGGTGGGTAATGAGCAGTTCTTC. Translated: CASSPTPVGNEQFF.

This clonotype was detected a few times. The chain uses TRBV15 and TRBJ2-2; TRBD2 matches at 9 bases. The CDR3 runs 14 residues. CDR1 and CDR2 from the germline V gene are LNHNV and YYDKDF (reference sequence). The V and J ends lost 9 bases and 2 bases, in that order; junction bases with no gene match: 4. The CDR3 is CATIAGVNTGELFF. DNA for the CDR3: TGTGCCACGATAGCGGGAGTTAACACCGGGGAGCTGTTTTTT.

The V call is TRBV3-1, the J call TRBJ2-2, with 9 bases aligning to TRBD1. The CDR3 loop spans 17 amino acids. Looked up from germline, CDR1 is LGHDT and CDR2 is YNNKEL (reference sequence). V was clipped by 2 bases and J by 4 bases; unmatched bases: 8. CDR3 protein: CASSQRIGTGPTGELFF. CDR3 coding DNA: TGTGCCAGCAGCCAACGAATCGGGACAGGGCCCACCGGGGAGCTGTTTTTT.

This clonotype turned up a few times. The gene calls are TRBV20-1 and TRBJ2-1; 7 positions match TRBD1. With V trimmed by 0 bases and J by 4 bases, 9 bases remained unmatched. CDR1 DFQATT and CDR2 SNEGSKA come from the germline V gene (reference sequence). CDR3 length equals 16 residues. The CDR3 spells CSARDPPTGIYNEQFF. DNA for the CDR3: TGCAGTGCTAGAGATCCACCGACAGGGATATACAATGAGCAGTTCTTC.

There are a few counts of this clonotype. V is TRBV4-1 and J is TRBJ2-7; D remains ambiguous. V dropped 1 base and J dropped 5 bases, with 9 bases sitting between them. The germline gives CDR1 MGHRA, CDR2 YSYEKL. This CDR3 has 13 amino acids. CDR3: CASSQGRFNEQYF. The CDR3 DNA reads as TGCGCCAGCAGCCAAGGACGTTTCAACGAGCAGTACTTC.

The V call is TRBV12-3 or TRBV12-4, the J call TRBJ2-5; TRBD1 is a possible D gene (6 bases). V lost 0 bases and J lost 5, with 13 bases in between. This CDR3 contains 15 residues. This CDR3 is CASSLAAGAGETQYF. CDR3 in DNA: TGTGCCAGCAGTTTAGCCGCAGGGGCAGGGGAGACCCAGTACTTC.

This chain uses TRBV7-9 with TRBJ2-7; no clear D gene. CDR3 length: 15 residues. Germline lookup yields CDR1 SEHNR and CDR2 FQNEAQ (reference sequence). Trimming shortened V by 5 bases and J by 3 bases, and 17 bases separated the two germline ends. Here the CDR3 reads CASSLTFPNFYEQYF. CDR3 in DNA: TGTGCCAGCAGCCTAACCTTTCCTAATTTCTACGAGCAGTACTTC.

The chain carries TRBV7-9 and TRBJ2-5; D unclear. V lost 5 bases, J lost 1 base, and 11 bases lay in between. Germline V gene data show CDR1 as SEHNR and CDR2 as FQNEAQ (reference sequence). This CDR3 region has 14 residues. CDR3 coding DNA: TGTGCCAGCAGCCAGAGCTCCATCCAAGAGACCCAGTACTTC. The encoded protein is CASSQSSIQETQYF.

This clonotype has at least ten counts. This sequence joins TRBV7-9 and TRBJ2-1; D not resolved. CDR1 SEHNR and CDR2 FQNEAQ come from the germline V gene (reference sequence). V shed 5 bases and J shed 4 bases, with 9 bases lying between them. CDR3 size: 13 residues. Here the CDR3 DNA reads TGTGCCAGCAGCCGGATGCAATACAATGAGCAGTTCTTC. Protein sequence: CASSRMQYNEQFF.

The V and J genes are TRBV11-2 and TRBJ2-1; 8 nucleotides agree with TRBD2. Germline CDR1 is SGHAT and CDR2 is FQNNGV. The V and J ends lost 8 bases and 5 bases, in that order; junction bases with no gene match: 8. There are 14 residues in the CDR3. CDR3: CASRLAGLNNEQFF. The CDR3 DNA reads as TGTGCCAGCCGCCTAGCGGGTCTTAACAATGAGCAGTTCTTC.

The rearrangement uses TRBV12-3 or TRBV12-4 and TRBJ2-3, with D perhaps TRBD2 (6 bases). The length of the CDR3 is 15 residues. V lost 5 bases to trimming and J lost 3 bases, with 15 bases between them. The DNA for the CDR3 is TGTGCCAGCAGTCTGGAGGGCAGGGATACAGATACGCAGTATTTT. Protein: CASSLEGRDTDTQYF.

The chain has TRBV6-5 and TRBJ2-5; weak D call: TRBD1 (6 bases). There are 13 residues in the CDR3. With 6 bases removed from V and 5 bases from J, the gap between germline ends came to 13 bases. Germline loops: CDR1 MNHEY, CDR2 SVGAGI. In nucleotides, the CDR3 is TGTGCCAGCAGGGCGACAGGCAGGGAGACCCAGTACTTC. Translated: CASRATGRETQYF.

This rearrangement joins TRBV24-1 to TRBJ2-3, with D perhaps TRBD1 (6 bases). The germline V and J ends were trimmed by 4 bases and 9 bases, with 10 bases remaining between them. CDR1 is KGHDR and CDR2 is SFDVKD in the germline V gene. The CDR3 is made up of 12 amino acids. The CDR3 DNA reads TGTGCCACCAGTGAAACGGGACACACGCAGTATTTT. As protein: CATSETGHTQYF.